The 12 T cell receptor beta chains given below trace back to one sample, sequenced in a study of cytomegalovirus exposure and HLA in healthy donors. In the PCR, 60 Vbeta and 13 Jbeta primers were used. Generated by immunoSEQ multiplex PCR, the TCRdb table keeps only in-frame clones and is missing some. The sample has roughly 200,000 clones, roughly a tenth seen once. Input material: PBMCs. The origin of the receptors is a woman aged 30 to 39 in good health and CMV-seropositive.

This clone came up a few times. The V gene is TRBV5-1, the J gene TRBJ1-2; 7 bases map to TRBD1. Germline V gene lookup returns CDR1 SGHRS and CDR2 YFSETQ. The ends lost 1 base at V and 8 bases at J; junction bases unmatched: 5. CDR3 size: 13 residues. The CDR3 loop reads CASSLNQGDGYTF. DNA for the CDR3: TGCGCCAGCAGCTTGAATCAGGGGGACGGCTACACCTTC.

Only a few counts were recorded for this clone. The rearrangement links TRBV29-1 to TRBJ2-7, with D perhaps matching TRBD2 (5 bases). Germline values: CDR1 SQVTM, CDR2 ANQGSEA. The ends were cut back, 1 base at V and 6 bases at J, with 10 bases in the middle. This CDR3 is 12 amino acids long. CDR3 amino acids: CSVEGGPREQYF. The CDR3 nucleotides read TGCAGCGTTGAAGGAGGGCCCCGCGAGCAGTACTTC.

The chain links TRBV7-9 to TRBJ1-6, with 9 bases fitting TRBD1. V lost 4 bases to trimming and J lost 7 bases; unmatched junction nucleotides: 2. CDR1 is SEHNR and CDR2 is FQNEAQ in the germline V gene (reference sequence). CDR3 length: 14 amino acids. Here the CDR3 reads CASSSGTGNSPLHF. CDR3 sequence (DNA): TGTGCCAGCAGCTCCGGGACAGGGAATTCACCCCTCCACTTT.

The rearrangement joins TRBV2 to TRBJ2-2; 7 bases are a match to TRBD1. Trimming took 8 bases from V and 0 from J; bases not matched to a gene: 6. This CDR3 spans 15 amino acids. Germline V CDR1 and CDR2: SNHLY, FYNNEI. The DNA for the CDR3 is TGTGCCAGCGTCCCCGGGACAGCGAACACCGGGGAGCTGTTTTTT. It translates to CASVPGTANTGELFF.

The V gene is TRBV15, the J gene TRBJ2-1; D is possibly TRBD1 (5 bases). In germline, CDR1 is LNHNV, CDR2 YYDKDF (reference sequence). V lost 9 bases, J lost 0 bases, and 15 bases lay in between. The CDR3 loop spans 15 amino acids. The CDR3 loop reads CATVLGALSYNEQFF. CDR3 DNA: TGTGCCACTGTATTAGGGGCCCTCTCCTACAATGAGCAGTTCTTC.

This clone appeared a few times. The chain joins TRBV2 to TRBJ2-2; no definite D call. The CDR3 runs 15 residues. V was shortened by 3 bases and J by 3 bases, with 11 bases between the two germline ends. Germline V gene sequence: CDR1 SNHLY, CDR2 FYNNEI. The CDR3 here is CASSEVPGYTGELFF. CDR3 coding DNA: TGTGCCAGCAGTGAGGTCCCAGGCTACACCGGGGAGCTGTTTTTT.

This clone was counted between two and nine times. V usage is TRBV5-1 and J usage is TRBJ2-1, with 9 nucleotides matching TRBD2. Per germline, CDR1 SGHRS and CDR2 YFSETQ. The CDR3 contains 21 residues. Germline trimming cut 2 bases from V and 4 bases from J; bases unmatched to any gene: 22. For the CDR3, the DNA is TGCGCCAGCAGCTTCATGGGGGGCACAGGGGTGACGCGGGAGGGTTACAATGAGCAGTTCTTC. Translated, it gives CASSFMGGTGVTREGYNEQFF.

This clone has just a few counts. The CDR3 bases are TGTGCCAGCTCACCACCGTACGGGGAAGAGACCCAGTACTTC. Its translation: CASSPPYGEETQYF. J is TRBJ2-5 and V is TRBV18, with D possibly matching TRBD2 (5 bases). The CDR3 has 14 residues. The V end was cut by 0 bases, the J end by 3 bases, with 8 bases between. The germline CDR1 and CDR2 sequences are KGHSH and LQKENI.

The V and J genes are TRBV27 and TRBJ1-5; 7 bases agree with TRBD1. This CDR3 comprises 13 residues. V gave up 5 bases and J gave up 6 bases; unmatched junction bases: 4. Germline CDR1 is MNHEY and CDR2 is SMNVEV (reference sequence). CDR3 coding DNA: TGTGCCAGCAGTAAAGGGGGCGGTCAGCCCCAGCATTTT. This codes for CASSKGGGQPQHF.

This clone was counted a few times. The V call is TRBV4-2, the J call TRBJ2-7; TRBD2 aligns across 9 bases. Germline CDR1 is LGHNA and CDR2 is YNFKEQ. Losses at the gene ends were 1 base for V and 6 bases for J; bases not matched to a gene: 10. CDR3 length equals 16 residues. The CDR3 DNA reads TGTGCCAGCAGCCAAGCGAGGCGGGAGGGCCTTCGCGAGCAGTACTTC. Amino acids: CASSQARREGLREQYF.

The chain employs TRBV7-6 and TRBJ2-3, with 7 positions matching TRBD2. Looked up from germline, CDR1 is SGHVS and CDR2 is FNYEAQ. The CDR3 covers 20 residues. J gave up 3 bases and V 2 bases, and 20 bases lay outside the gene matches. CDR3 loop: CASSLNYDGSREGLTDTQYF. The CDR3 DNA follows: TGTGCCAGCAGCTTAAACTACGACGGGAGCAGGGAGGGCTTAACAGATACGCAGTATTTT.

This clone was detected only a few times. Other DNA variants within this sample encode the same CDR3. The V gene is TRBV5-1, the J gene TRBJ2-3; TRBD1 matches at 7 bases. The germline V gene encodes CDR1 SGHRS and CDR2 YFSETQ. The CDR3 is made up of 15 amino acids. The ends lost 4 bases at V and 1 base at J; junction bases unmatched: 6. The chain's CDR3 is CASSPSGQGTDTQYF. The CDR3 bases are TGCGCCAGCAGCCCCTCTGGACAGGGCACAGATACGCAGTATTTT.